One sample yielded the 27 T cell receptor beta chains listed below, sequenced in a study of identifying expanded T cells in peripheral blood. TCRdb's table, derived via immunoSEQ multiplex PCR, lists solely in-frame clones and lacks some. The table includes some 100,000 clones, approximately 90% detected once. Sequencing was carried out using blood. These receptors came from a person aged 18 to 69 in good health.

The rearrangement uses TRBV5-1 and TRBJ1-3; the D is unclear. V dropped 5 bases and J dropped 0 bases, with 9 bases sitting between them. The CDR3 has 14 residues. Germline V gene lookup returns CDR1 SGHRS and CDR2 YFSETQ. CDR3 protein: CASRVQSSGNTIYF. DNA for the CDR3: TGCGCCAGCAGAGTTCAGAGCTCTGGAAACACCATATATTTT.

V usage is TRBV2 and J usage is TRBJ1-5, with 7 positions matching TRBD1. V was pared by 8 bases and J by 3 bases, with 7 bases of the junction left unmatched. The CDR3 has 14 residues. Germline-derived CDR1 and CDR2 are SNHLY and FYNNEI. For the CDR3, the DNA is TGTGCCAGCCGGTGGACAGGACTCAATCAGCCCCAGCATTTT. Its translation is CASRWTGLNQPQHF.

For the CDR3, the DNA is TGTGCCAGCTCACTCCTAGAAGACTACGAGCAGTACTTC. This encodes CASSLLEDYEQYF. This chain uses TRBV18 with TRBJ2-7; the D is unclear. The germline V gene encodes CDR1 KGHSH and CDR2 LQKENI. The germline V and J ends were trimmed by 4 bases and 3 bases, with 10 bases remaining between them. The CDR3 consists of 13 residues.

J is TRBJ2-7 and V is TRBV9; D is possibly TRBD2 (6 bases). The CDR3 consists of 15 residues. The V gene lost 2 bases and the J gene lost 1 base, with 13 bases spanning the gap. Per germline, CDR1 SGDLS and CDR2 YYNGEE. CDR3 loop: CASSVGTSLSYEQYF. In nucleotides, the CDR3 is TGTGCCAGCAGCGTCGGGACTTCGTTATCCTACGAGCAGTACTTC.

The chain has TRBV15 and TRBJ1-2, with D perhaps TRBD1 (6 bases). V lost 2 bases, J lost 8 bases, and 18 bases lay in between. CDR1 and CDR2 from the germline V gene are LNHNV and YYDKDF (reference sequence). This CDR3 spans 15 amino acids. CDR3 sequence: CATSRPGAWTGGYTF. The CDR3 nucleotides read TGTGCCACCAGCAGACCAGGGGCTTGGACGGGCGGCTACACCTTC. The full variable domain, in which reference TRBV15 and TRBJ1-2 provide the parts outside the CDR3, is DAMVIQNPRYQVTQFGKPVTLSCSQTLNHNVMYWYQQKSSQAPKLLFHYYDKDFNNEADTPDNFQSRRPNTSFCFLDIRSPGLGDTAMYLCATSRPGAWTGGYTFGSGTRLTVV.

The chain combines TRBV12-5 with TRBJ1-5; no reliable D call. Deletions cut 1 base from V and 5 bases from J, with 6 bases between. The CDR3 length is 13 residues. Germline CDR1 is LGHNT and CDR2 is FRNRAP. The CDR3 loop is CASGLEVYQPQHF. For the CDR3, the DNA is TGTGCTAGTGGTTTGGAAGTATATCAGCCCCAGCATTTT.

The chain uses TRBV4-3 and TRBJ2-6, with 7 bases lining up with TRBD1. The CDR3 loop spans 17 amino acids. Germline V gives CDR1 LGHNA, CDR2 YSLEER. The junction had 3 bases not matched to a gene; V was cut back by 1 base and J by 0 bases. This chain's CDR3 is CASSQGDSLSGANVLTF. The CDR3 bases are TGCGCCAGCAGCCAAGGGGACAGTCTCTCTGGGGCCAACGTCCTGACTTTC.

The genes are TRBV28 and TRBJ1-2; D possibly corresponds to TRBD1 (6 bases). Germline V gene lookup returns CDR1 MDHEN and CDR2 SYDVKM. This CDR3 contains 14 residues. V lost 6 bases and J 4 bases, leaving 15 bases between the germline ends. CDR3 in amino acids: CASRWGGGLYGYTF. The CDR3, as DNA: TGTGCCAGCAGGTGGGGGGGCGGACTCTATGGCTACACCTTC.

This chain connects TRBV7-7 to TRBJ2-5; 10 nucleotides agree with TRBD2. The CDR3 is 14 amino acids. Germline CDR1 is SSHAT and CDR2 is FNYEAQ (reference sequence). The J segment lost 7 bases and the V segment lost 4 bases, leaving 6 bases of the junction unmatched. CDR3 coding DNA: TGTGCCAGCAGCTCAGCGGGGGGGCCCGGGACCCAGTACTTC. Translation: CASSSAGGPGTQYF.

This clone has just one count. The rearrangement links TRBV30 to TRBJ1-3; D remains ambiguous. Germline V CDR1 and CDR2: GTSNPN, SVGIG (reference sequence). The CDR3 spans 11 residues. Trimming stripped 7 bases from V and 4 bases from J, with 8 bases between. CDR3 sequence: CALTQGNTIYF. CDR3 sequence (DNA): TGTGCCTTGACCCAGGGAAACACCATATATTTT. The full variable domain, with the rest looked up from reference TRBV30 and TRBJ1-3, is SQTIHQWPATLVQPVGSPLSLECTVEGTSNPNLYWYRQAAGRGLQLLFYSVGIGQISSEVPQNLSASRPQDRQFILSSKKLLLSDSGFYLCALTQGNTIYFGEGSWLTVV.

The chain links TRBV11-1 to TRBJ2-5, with D unclear. Germline-derived CDR1 and CDR2 are SGHAT and FQDESV (reference sequence). The CDR3 spans 13 residues. V lost 5 bases and J lost 2, with 9 bases in between. The chain's CDR3 is CASSGTVQETQYF. The CDR3 DNA sequence: TGTGCCAGCAGCGGTACAGTGCAAGAGACCCAGTACTTC.

This rearrangement joins TRBV5-6 to TRBJ2-7; 10 nucleotides align to TRBD1. The CDR3 extends over 15 amino acids. The germline gives CDR1 SGHDT, CDR2 YYEEEE. Trimming cost V 4 bases and J 1 base; bases outside gene matches: 5. In DNA form, the CDR3 reads TGTGCCAGCAGCCCCCCGGGACAGGGGTCCTACGAGCAGTACTTC. Translation gives CASSPPGQGSYEQYF.

The chain combines TRBV6-6 with TRBJ2-3; D is unresolved. V shed 5 bases and J shed 0 bases, with 12 bases lying between them. The CDR3 length is 15 residues. Per the germline V gene, CDR1 is MNHNY and CDR2 is SVGAGI (reference sequence). CDR3 DNA: TGTGCCAGCAGTCAAGCGCGTGCTAGCACAGATACGCAGTATTTT. Residues: CASSQARASTDTQYF.

The V call is TRBV2, the J call TRBJ1-2; 8 bases map to TRBD1. Germline lookup yields CDR1 SNHLY and CDR2 FYNNEI. This CDR3 contains 14 residues. V lost 6 bases to trimming and J lost 5 bases; unmatched junction nucleotides: 8. The CDR3 DNA sequence: TGTGCCAGCAGCGGAACCGGGACAGGATATGGCTACACCTTC. Translated: CASSGTGTGYGYTF.

The rearrangement uses TRBV28 and TRBJ1-5; no definite D call. This CDR3 contains 11 residues. V dropped 2 bases and J dropped 4 bases, with 0 bases sitting between them. Germline CDR1 and CDR2: MDHEN and SYDVKM. The CDR3 DNA reads as TGTGCCAGCAGTTTAAATCAGCCCCAGCATTTT. Translation: CASSLNQPQHF.

This clone was counted only a few times. In DNA form, the CDR3 reads TGTGCCAGCAGCCAAGCCGGTAATCAGCCCCAGCATTTT. Its translation: CASSQAGNQPQHF. This sequence joins TRBV4-2 and TRBJ1-5; no clear D. This CDR3 is 13 amino acids long. Germline V gives CDR1 LGHNA, CDR2 YNFKEQ. Trimming left V 1 base short and J 4 bases short, with 5 bases between.

The rearrangement joins TRBV14 to TRBJ1-1; TRBD1 matches at 7 bases. The germline gives CDR1 SGHDN, CDR2 FVKESK. The CDR3 contains 13 residues. V lost 5 bases, J lost 5 bases, and 5 bases stayed unmatched. CDR3 nucleotides: TGTGCCAGCAGCAACAGGGGTCGGACTGAAGCTTTCTTT. Translating it yields CASSNRGRTEAFF.

The rearrangement uses TRBV19 and TRBJ1-3; 10 bases fit TRBD1. CDR1 is LNHDA and CDR2 is SQIVND in the germline V gene (reference sequence). The CDR3 is 17 amino acids. The V gene end was trimmed by 4 bases and the J gene end by 4 bases; junction bases not matched to a gene: 10. The DNA of the CDR3 is TGTGCCAGTAGTAGAGACCCGACAGGGGGCTACGGAAACACCATATATTTT. Its protein is CASSRDPTGGYGNTIYF.

The chain's CDR3 is CASRPGLAGGTGELFF. DNA for the CDR3: TGTGCCAGCAGGCCGGGACTAGCGGGGGGGACCGGGGAGCTGTTTTTT. V and J are TRBV7-7 and TRBJ2-2; 16 nucleotides align to TRBD2. J was trimmed by 5 bases and V by 6 bases; bases with no gene match: 3. This CDR3 contains 16 residues. From germline, CDR1 is SSHAT and CDR2 FNYEAQ (reference sequence).

In its sample, this clone was seen once. The chain has TRBV5-4 and TRBJ2-5, with 10 nucleotides matching TRBD2. Trimming at V came to 1 base and at J to 5 bases, leaving 5 bases not matched to a gene. In germline, CDR1 is SGHNT, CDR2 YYREEE (reference sequence). The CDR3 extends over 15 amino acids. CDR3 protein: CASSLPAGGPETQYF. As DNA, the CDR3 is TGTGCCAGCAGCTTGCCAGCGGGGGGGCCTGAGACCCAGTACTTC.

This clone was recorded once. The chain is built from TRBV5-8 and TRBJ2-3; D gene unclear. The V end was cut by 0 bases, the J end by 0 bases, with 5 bases between. This CDR3 region has 14 residues. Germline-derived CDR1 and CDR2 are SGHTS and YDEGEE. CDR3 bases: TGTGCCAGCAGCTTGGTCACTAGCACAGATACGCAGTATTTT. Its protein product is CASSLVTSTDTQYF. Variable domain in full (rest from reference TRBV5-8 and TRBJ2-3): EAGVTQSPTHLIKTRGQQATLRCSPISGHTSVYWYQQALGLGLQFLLWYDEGEERNRGNFPPRFSGRQFPNYSSELNVNALELEDSALYLCASSLVTSTDTQYFGPGTRLTVL.

V gene TRBV5-5 combines with J gene TRBJ2-3; D call uncertain. The germline V gene has CDR1 SGHKS and CDR2 YYEKEE (reference sequence). The CDR3 runs 10 residues. The germline V and J ends were trimmed by 0 bases and 10 bases, with 3 bases remaining between them. The CDR3 DNA reads as TGTGCCAGCAGCTTGGGAGCGCAGTATTTT. Its protein product is CASSLGAQYF. Full variable domain (outside the CDR3, taken from reference TRBV5-5 and TRBJ2-3): DAGVTQSPTHLIKTRGQQVTLRCSPISGHKSVSWYQQVLGQGPQFIFQYYEKEERGRGNFPDRFSARQFPNYSSELNVNALLLGDSALYLCASSLGAQYFGPGTRLTVL.

The chain links TRBV19 to TRBJ2-2; either TRBD1 or TRBD2 may supply D (5 bases each). With 5 bases removed from V and 4 bases from J, the gap between germline ends came to 11 bases. CDR1 is LNHDA and CDR2 is SQIVND in the germline V gene (reference sequence). This CDR3 comprises 14 residues. The CDR3 nucleotides are TGTGCCAGTAGTCGGGGCTTGGCCACCGGGGAGCTGTTTTTT. It encodes CASSRGLATGELFF.

The V and J genes are TRBV14 and TRBJ2-5; D ambiguous. CDR1 is SGHDN, CDR2 FVKESK, per germline. This CDR3 region has 12 residues. The V and J ends lost 0 bases and 7 bases respectively, with 6 bases between them. In nucleotides, the CDR3 is TGTGCCAGCAGCCAAGATAGGCGGACCCAGTACTTC. It specifies CASSQDRRTQYF.

In this sample, this clone turned up once. V and J are TRBV4-3 and TRBJ2-7, with D tentatively TRBD2 (6 bases). The V and J ends lost 0 bases and 4 bases respectively, with 13 bases between them. The CDR3 is made up of 15 amino acids. The germline V gene encodes CDR1 LGHNA and CDR2 YSLEER. The CDR3 nucleotides read TGCGCCAGCAGCCAAGATCCGGGGGTGGAGTACGAGCAGTACTTC. It is translated as CASSQDPGVEYEQYF.

V and J are TRBV7-2 and TRBJ2-7; 8 nucleotides align to TRBD1. The germline V gene encodes CDR1 SGHTA and CDR2 FQGNSA. J was trimmed by 3 bases and V by 6 bases; bases with no gene match: 10. This CDR3 contains 15 residues. This CDR3 is CASSSKPTGGYEQYF. CDR3 bases: TGTGCCAGCAGTTCAAAACCTACAGGGGGCTACGAGCAGTACTTC.

As to this clone: The sample holds other DNA sequences that translate to the same CDR3. This chain joins TRBV12-2 and TRBJ1-2. TRBV12-2 is described as a pseudogene. This CDR3 comprises 15 residues. Written as DNA, the CDR3 is TGTGCAAGTCGCTTTCCCGTGGCTGCTGGCTATGGCTACACTTTC. As protein: CASRFPVAAGYGYTF.